One sample yielded the 16 T cell receptor beta chains listed below, sequenced in a study of identical twins. TCRdb reprocessed the 5' RACE reads with MiXCR, giving one entry per CDR3 protein. The sample holds 500,000 to 600,000 distinct CDR3 sequences, 22% seen once. These same records also appear under a second study, on T cells expressing NK-cell markers.

The sequencing sample was made of CD4+ T cells sorted from blood. These receptors all come from a young woman in good health.

This clonotype was seen a handful of times. The chain combines TRBV9 with TRBJ2-3; 8 bases align to TRBD2. The CDR3 contains 16 residues. V shed 4 bases, J shed 0 bases, and the junction held 7 bases outside the gene matches. CDR1 SGDLS and CDR2 YYNGEE come from the germline V gene. The DNA for the CDR3 is TGTGCCAGCAGCCAATCTCCTAGCGGGAGCACAGATACGCAGTATTTT. Encoded protein: CASSQSPSGSTDTQYF. Together with reference TRBV9 and TRBJ2-3, the CDR3 gives the full variable domain: DSGVTQTPKHLITATGQRVTLRCSPRSGDLSVYWYQQSLDQGLQFLIQYYNGEERAKGNILERFSAQQFPDLHSELNLSSLELGDSALYFCASSQSPSGSTDTQYFGPGTRLTVL.

This clonotype was seen many times. The rearrangement uses TRBV6-1 and TRBJ1-5; D ambiguous. V was trimmed by 7 bases and J by 4 bases, leaving 11 bases between them. Germline CDR1 reads MNHNS; CDR2 reads SASEGT. The CDR3 sequence is 13 residues long. CDR3 in DNA: TGTGCCAGCAAAGGGTCAGGTAATCAGCCCCAGCATTTT. It encodes CASKGSGNQPQHF.

The chain couples TRBV11-1 to TRBJ2-2, with 12 bases aligning to TRBD2. J gave up 0 bases and V 4 bases, and 12 bases lay outside the gene matches. CDR3 length equals 20 residues. CDR1 SGHAT and CDR2 FQDESV come from the germline V gene (reference sequence). The CDR3 DNA is TGTGCCAGCAGCTCTCGGACTAGCGGGAACGAAGCTACGAACACCGGGGAGCTGTTTTTT. This gives the protein CASSSRTSGNEATNTGELFF.

This chain joins TRBV7-9 and TRBJ1-4; the D is unclear. The V gene lost 2 bases and the J gene lost 2 bases, with 6 bases spanning the gap. The CDR3 is made up of 14 amino acids. Germline V gene lookup returns CDR1 SEHNR and CDR2 FQNEAQ (reference sequence). DNA of the CDR3: TGTGCCAGCAGCTTAAGGGAGACTAATGAAAAACTGTTTTTT. This gives the protein CASSLRETNEKLFF.

This clonotype has a handful of counts. The chain combines TRBV6-5 with TRBJ2-3; 8 bases match TRBD2. The germline gives CDR1 MNHEY, CDR2 SVGAGI. This CDR3 spans 16 amino acids. V lost 4 bases and J lost 4; bases outside the gene matches: 10. As DNA, the CDR3 is TGTGCCAGCAGTTGGGCCTTAGCGGGGCTCGCAGATACGCAGTATTTT. Encoded protein: CASSWALAGLADTQYF.

This clonotype has just a few counts. The chain recombines TRBV12-5 with TRBJ2-5; D is perhaps TRBD1 (6 bases). The V end lost 6 bases, the J end lost 4 bases, and 12 bases lay between the germline ends. The CDR3 runs to 13 residues. Germline loops: CDR1 LGHNT, CDR2 FRNRAP. The CDR3 coding sequence is TGTGCTAGTGGCCAGCAAGGGGGAGAGACCCAGTACTTC. Translation gives CASGQQGGETQYF.

This clonotype was seen more than once but under ten times. This may stem from a read error, because a much larger clone lies one nucleotide away. The V and J genes are TRBV12-3 or TRBV12-4 and TRBJ2-7; possibly TRBD2 for D (5 bases). V was trimmed by 3 bases and J by 0 bases, leaving 9 bases between them. The CDR3 is 14 amino acids. The chain's CDR3 is CASSFSASSYEQYF. CDR3 nucleotide sequence: TGTGCCAGCAGTTTTAGCGCCTCCTCCTACGAGCAGTACTTC.

This clonotype was counted between two and nine times. The rearrangement links TRBV24-1 to TRBJ2-2; D might be TRBD2 (6 bases). V was cut by 1 base and J by 5 bases, with 13 bases left in between. The germline CDR1 and CDR2 sequences are KGHDR and SFDVKD. The CDR3 consists of 16 residues. This chain's CDR3 is CATSDFGGKGTGELFF. The CDR3 bases are TGTGCCACCAGTGATTTCGGGGGAAAAGGAACCGGGGAGCTGTTTTTT.

This clonotype has just a few counts. The rearrangement joins TRBV20-1 to TRBJ2-7, with 9 positions matching TRBD1. The V gene's germline CDR1 is DFQATT and CDR2 SNEGSKA (reference sequence). The V and J ends lost 3 bases and 3 bases, in that order; junction bases with no gene match: 3. This CDR3 region has 13 residues. CDR3 residues: CSARGQGGYEQYF. The CDR3 DNA reads TGCAGTGCTAGGGGACAGGGAGGCTACGAGCAGTACTTC.

This clonotype came up once. The CDR3 here is CATSRDLRTGQYF. The CDR3 region has the DNA TGTGCCACCAGCAGAGATCTTCGGACGGGGCAGTACTTC. The rearrangement uses TRBV15 and TRBJ2-7; D is undetermined. CDR3 length equals 13 residues. Germline V gene data show CDR1 as LNHNV and CDR2 as YYDKDF (reference sequence). The V and J ends lost 0 bases and 9 bases respectively, with 12 bases between them.

This clonotype was seen only a few times. The DNA of the CDR3 is TGCGCCAGCACTGGAATGGGGGGCGCTGGGTATGAGCAGTTCTTC. As protein: CASTGMGGAGYEQFF. The gene calls are TRBV5-1 and TRBJ2-1, with D perhaps TRBD1 or TRBD2 (6 bases each). This CDR3 has 15 residues. V dropped 6 bases and J dropped 8 bases, with 21 bases sitting between them. CDR1 and CDR2 (germline): SGHRS, YFSETQ.

The V and J genes are TRBV5-1 and TRBJ2-5; D is possibly TRBD1 (6 bases). Germline CDR1 reads SGHRS; CDR2 reads YFSETQ. This CDR3 comprises 11 residues. The V and J ends lost 4 bases and 7 bases respectively, with 8 bases between them. Here the CDR3 DNA reads TGCGCCAGCAGCATACAGGGGACCCAGTACTTC. Translation gives CASSIQGTQYF.

CDR3 residues: CASSQDSDNSPLHF. CDR3 nucleotide sequence: TGTGCCAGCAGCCAGGACAGCGATAATTCACCCCTCCACTTT. The V and J genes are TRBV7-9 and TRBJ1-6; D is possibly TRBD1 (6 bases). This CDR3 is built from 14 residues. Trimming took off 5 bases at V and 5 bases at J, with 10 bases between the two ends. CDR1 and CDR2 (germline): SEHNR, FQNEAQ (reference sequence).

This clonotype appeared a few times. This chain joins TRBV15 and TRBJ2-2; TRBD1 aligns across 7 bases. Germline V gene lookup returns CDR1 LNHNV and CDR2 YYDKDF (reference sequence). The CDR3 runs to 16 residues. Losses at the gene ends were 1 base for V and 6 bases for J; bases not matched to a gene: 8. The chain's CDR3 is CATSRGRDRAAGELFF. For the CDR3, the DNA is TGTGCCACCAGCAGAGGCCGAGACAGGGCGGCCGGGGAGCTGTTTTTT. The full variable domain, with the rest looked up from reference TRBV15 and TRBJ2-2, is DAMVIQNPRYQVTQFGKPVTLSCSQTLNHNVMYWYQQKSSQAPKLLFHYYDKDFNNEADTPDNFQSRRPNTSFCFLDIRSPGLGDTAMYLCATSRGRDRAAGELFFGEGSRLTVL.

This clonotype was seen once. The genes are TRBV6-2 or TRBV6-3 and TRBJ2-7; possibly TRBD2 for D (6 bases). V was pared by 5 bases and J by 7 bases, with 15 bases between. CDR3 size: 13 residues. CDR1 and CDR2 (germline): MNHEY, SVGEGT. The CDR3 is CASSLGLFREQYF. In DNA, the CDR3 is TGTGCCAGCAGTCTCGGACTATTTCGGGAGCAGTACTTC.

The rearrangement uses TRBV3-1 and TRBJ2-7, with D possibly matching TRBD1 (5 bases). Germline CDR1 is LGHDT and CDR2 is YNNKEL (reference sequence). The V gene lost 0 bases and the J gene lost 4 bases, with 16 bases spanning the gap. This CDR3 spans 16 amino acids. CDR3 bases: TGTGCCAGCAGCCAAGATGCCCCGGGTAGGGGATACGAGCAGTACTTC. Protein sequence: CASSQDAPGRGYEQYF.